This paragraph covers one T cell receptor beta chain sequence. The antigen remains undetermined. This sample is drawn from a study of cytomegalovirus exposure and HLA in healthy donors. The donors (healthy individuals) were bone marrow donors. General study points: Earlier analysis yielded a pattern in which most TCR beta V segments were productive about 90% or about 30% of the time.

The CDR3 loop spans 13 amino acids. Trimming cost V 4 bases and J 9 bases; bases outside gene matches: 5. CDR1 and CDR2 from the germline V gene are SNHLY and FYNNEI. PCR involved 60 Vbeta and 13 Jbeta primers. Assay used: immunoSEQ multiplex PCR; TCRdb lists only in-frame clones, some missing. This repertoire shows about 140,000 clones, roughly three quarters found once; its top ten account for 1.5% to 2%. This receptor was taken from a woman aged 25-40 years in good health and CMV-seronegative. The chain couples TRBV2 to TRBJ2-2; 7 nucleotides align to TRBD1. Sequences were obtained from PBMCs. This CDR3 reads CASSGQGFRELFF. The CDR3 DNA sequence: TGTGCCAGCAGTGGACAGGGTTTCCGGGAGCTGTTTTTT.